This TCR beta chain was profiled in a study of Graves' ophthalmopathy and Graves' hyperthyroidism. About the research overall: The term stable hyperthyroidism indicated an absence of ophthalmopathy within 18 months of follow-up.

The length of the CDR3 is 15 residues. CDR1 is SGHKS and CDR2 is YYEKEE in the germline V gene (reference sequence). J gave up 4 bases and V 4 bases, and 4 bases lay outside the gene matches. This clonotype was observed many times. Its antigen is undetermined. Whole-study findings and limits: Prediction of ophthalmopathy progression reached around 70% sensitivity and about 72% specificity. Discrimination between ophthalmopathy and stable hyperthyroidism by a 13-signature model showed about 85% sensitivity and 75% to 84% specificity.

Uncontrolled infections, other autoimmune diseases, pregnancy or lactation barred patients from enrollment. The TCR beta CDR3 regions underwent amplification from RNA transcripts. Investigators did first-round RT-PCR with HTBI primers, then second-round multiplex PCR. TCRdb ran MiXCR on the multiplex PCR reads and lists one entry per CDR3 protein. The sample consists of 500,000 to 600,000 distinct CDR3 sequences, under 40% of them appearing once. What was sequenced was peripheral blood or thyroid tissue (not recorded which). The chain links TRBV5-5 to TRBJ1-5; 11 bases fit TRBD1. The receptor comes from an adult man with Graves' hyperthyroidism. The CDR3 region is CASSRTGGRNQPQHF. In DNA form, the CDR3 reads TGTGCCAGCAGCCGGACAGGGGGCCGAAATCAGCCCCAGCATTTT.